This T cell receptor beta chain stems from a study of blood T cell repertoires in COVID-19. About the research overall: There were acute and convalescent COVID-19 samples, and they came from the United States, Italy and Spain. T cells, B-cell-depleted T cells, or PBMCs provided the cDNA or gDNA that served as material.

The CDR3 length is 16 residues. CDR1 is SGHRS, CDR2 YFSETQ, per germline. V shed 2 bases and J shed 4 bases, with 17 bases lying between them. In the original processing: Estimation of nucleated cell counts relied on the amplification of reference gene primers. Measured with immunoSEQ multiplex PCR; TCRdb has only the in-frame clones, and not every one. V, J and clone size are those of that table, while D and trimming were read from the DNA. The data show some 240,000 clones, approximately 80% seen once. Seattle's cohort entered during active infection and was followed longitudinally. The material sequenced was peripheral blood. The sequence was obtained from a woman older than 75 with COVID-19, enrolled during active disease. The chain recombines TRBV5-1 with TRBJ2-3, with D possibly TRBD2 on 5 matching bases. CDR3 in amino acids: CASSFGSAGGADTQYF. Here the CDR3 DNA reads TGCGCCAGCAGCTTTGGGTCCGCCGGAGGAGCAGATACGCAGTATTTT.